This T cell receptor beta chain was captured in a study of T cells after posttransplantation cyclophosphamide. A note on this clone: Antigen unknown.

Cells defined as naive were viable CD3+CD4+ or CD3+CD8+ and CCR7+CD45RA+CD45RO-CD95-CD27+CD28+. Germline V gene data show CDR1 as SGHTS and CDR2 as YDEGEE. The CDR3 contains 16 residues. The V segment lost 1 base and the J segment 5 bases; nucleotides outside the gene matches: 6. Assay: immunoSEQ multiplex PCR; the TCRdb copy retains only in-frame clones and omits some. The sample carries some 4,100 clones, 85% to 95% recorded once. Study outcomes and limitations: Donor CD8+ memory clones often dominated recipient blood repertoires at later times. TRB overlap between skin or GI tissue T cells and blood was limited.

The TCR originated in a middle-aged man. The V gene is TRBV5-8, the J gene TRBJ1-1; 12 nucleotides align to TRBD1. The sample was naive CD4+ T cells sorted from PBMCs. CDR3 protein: CASSLSGTGGWTEAFF. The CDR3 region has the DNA TGTGCCAGCAGCTTGTCCGGGACAGGGGGCTGGACTGAAGCTTTCTTT. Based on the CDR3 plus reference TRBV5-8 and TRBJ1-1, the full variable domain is EAGVTQSPTHLIKTRGQQATLRCSPISGHTSVYWYQQALGLGLQFLLWYDEGEERNRGNFPPRFSGRQFPNYSSELNVNALELEDSALYLCASSLSGTGGWTEAFFGQGTRLTVV.